This TCR beta chain was documented in a study of T cell responses to AZD1222 COVID-19 vaccine. Profiling relied on immunoSEQ multiplex PCR, and the TCRdb table lists in-frame clones only, not all of them. The sample includes about 130,000 clones, around 94% of them seen just once. The V and J ends lost 4 bases and 11 bases, in that order; junction bases with no gene match: 5. Germline V gene sequence: CDR1 SGHRS, CDR2 YFSETQ. The CDR3 is 12 amino acids. The sample was peripheral blood, taken on day 0 of AZD1222 vaccination. This receptor was taken from an adult in good health. This chain connects TRBV5-1 to TRBJ1-1, with 10 positions matching TRBD1. This CDR3 is CASSMDRGVAFF. The CDR3 nucleotides are TGCGCCAGCAGCATGGACAGGGGGGTTGCTTTCTTT.